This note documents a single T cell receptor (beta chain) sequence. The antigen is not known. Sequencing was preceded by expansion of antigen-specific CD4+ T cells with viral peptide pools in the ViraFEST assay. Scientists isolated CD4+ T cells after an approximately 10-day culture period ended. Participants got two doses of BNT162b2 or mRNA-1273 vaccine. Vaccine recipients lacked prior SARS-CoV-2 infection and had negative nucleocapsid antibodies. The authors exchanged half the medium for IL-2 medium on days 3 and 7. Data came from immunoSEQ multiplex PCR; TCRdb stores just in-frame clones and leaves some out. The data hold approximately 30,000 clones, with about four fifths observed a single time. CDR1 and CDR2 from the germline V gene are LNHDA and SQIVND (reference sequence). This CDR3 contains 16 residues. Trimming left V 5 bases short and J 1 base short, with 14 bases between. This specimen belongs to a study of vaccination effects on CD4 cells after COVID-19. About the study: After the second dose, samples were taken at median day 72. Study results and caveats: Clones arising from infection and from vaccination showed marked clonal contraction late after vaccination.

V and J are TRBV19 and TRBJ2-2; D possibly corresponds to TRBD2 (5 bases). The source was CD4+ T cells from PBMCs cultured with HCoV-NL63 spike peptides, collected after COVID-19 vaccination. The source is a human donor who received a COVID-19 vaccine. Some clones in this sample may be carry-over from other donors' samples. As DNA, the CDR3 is TGTGCCAGTAGTTCCCGGACGGGGAGGAACACCGGGGAGCTGTTTTTT. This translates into CASSSRTGRNTGELFF.